The T cell receptor beta chain under discussion was sequenced for a study of CD8+ T cells in alopecia areata. TCR sequencing used cDNA made by reverse transcription of extracted RNA. Profiled with immunoSEQ multiplex PCR; TCRdb holds only in-frame clones, not every one. The sample yields fewer than 250,000 clones, around two fifths seen once. Study-level results: Among the top 100, expanded CD8+ clones were significantly decreased by tofacitinib, as was scalp clonality.

Treatment denoted: oral pan-JAK inhibitor, 5-10 mg twice daily. PBMCs provided sorted CD4+ and CD8+ T cells. Germline CDR1 SGHAT, CDR2 FQNNGV. The CDR3 has 15 amino acids. V dropped 5 bases and J dropped 10 bases, with 23 bases sitting between them. As to this clone: Its antigen remains unknown.

This clonotype originated in a human donor with alopecia areata. Specimen: CD4+ T cells sorted from blood, collected at approximately week 34, from a patient treated with tofacitinib. The chain employs TRBV11-2 and TRBJ1-1; D call uncertain. CDR3 DNA: TGTGCCAGCAGCCACCGTGGGTTGGCGGTAATGACAGCTTTCTTT. As protein: CASSHRGLAVMTAFF.